Following are 18 T cell receptor beta chains from one sample sequenced in a study of T cells in Graves' hyperthyroidism and ophthalmopathy. RNA transcripts provided the source from which TCR beta CDR3 regions were amplified. The study used the HTBI primer set for a first-round RT-PCR of the TCR CDR3. TCRdb ran MiXCR on the multiplex PCR reads and lists one entry per CDR3 protein. The table records about 360,000 distinct CDR3 sequences, around a quarter of them present only once. Sequences were obtained from blood. The receptor set was obtained from a man in his fifties with Graves' hyperthyroidism.

This clonotype was picked up many times. This chain uses TRBV11-2 with TRBJ2-5; 11 nucleotides match TRBD1. Germline trimming cut 4 bases from V and 4 bases from J; bases unmatched to any gene: 5. The CDR3 contains 15 residues. CDR1 and CDR2 (germline): SGHAT, FQNNGV. This CDR3 reads CASSSRTGGAETQYF. The CDR3 DNA reads TGTGCCAGCAGCTCCCGGACAGGGGGCGCAGAGACCCAGTACTTC.

This clonotype appeared many times. The J gene is TRBJ2-5, the V gene TRBV28; D may be TRBD2 (6 bases). The CDR3 is 16 amino acids. CDR1 and CDR2 (germline): MDHEN, SYDVKM. Trimming shortened V by 6 bases and J by 3 bases, and 20 bases separated the two germline ends. The CDR3, as DNA: TGTGCCAGCAGCCAACTTTGGCGGGGAGGAGAAGAGACCCAGTACTTC. This translates into CASSQLWRGGEETQYF.

This clonotype was picked up a small number of times. This rearrangement joins TRBV19 to TRBJ1-1; the D gene is possibly TRBD1 (6 bases). From germline, CDR1 is LNHDA and CDR2 SQIVND (reference sequence). Trimming took off 10 bases at V and 4 bases at J, with 16 bases between the two ends. The CDR3 covers 13 residues. CDR3 protein: CATTRGSFTEAFF. The CDR3 bases are TGTGCCACTACCAGGGGCAGTTTCACTGAAGCTTTCTTT.

The table lists this clonotype with a few counts. The genes are TRBV10-1 and TRBJ2-7, with TRBD1 matching 9 bases. V shed 3 bases, J shed 5 bases, and the junction held 5 bases outside the gene matches. The CDR3 loop spans 14 amino acids. Germline V gives CDR1 WNHNN, CDR2 SYGVQD (reference sequence). The CDR3: CASSDDGTGNEQYF. The CDR3 nucleotides read TGCGCCAGCAGTGACGACGGGACAGGGAACGAGCAGTACTTC.

This clonotype was seen only a few times. The J gene is TRBJ2-5, the V gene TRBV3-1, with D uncertain. The V and J ends lost 0 bases and 2 bases respectively, with 13 bases between them. Germline lookup yields CDR1 LGHDT and CDR2 YNNKEL (reference sequence). The CDR3 has 16 residues. The CDR3 DNA reads as TGTGCCAGCAGCCAAGATGGTCACTCCAAACAAGAGACCCAGTACTTC. Its translation is CASSQDGHSKQETQYF.

CDR3 DNA sequence: TGTGCCACCAGCAGAGGCGGAGTCATGAACACTGAAGCTTTCTTT. Translation gives CATSRGGVMNTEAFF. The chain has TRBV15 and TRBJ1-1; D ambiguous. This CDR3 has 15 amino acids. Germline-derived CDR1 and CDR2 are LNHNV and YYDKDF (reference sequence). V gave up 1 base and J gave up 0 bases, with 9 bases separating them.

The chain recombines TRBV18 with TRBJ2-2, with a weak D call TRBD1 (6 bases). Trimming took 3 bases from V and 1 from J, leaving 15 bases between them. This CDR3 has 17 residues. Germline values: CDR1 KGHSH, CDR2 LQKENI. CDR3 coding DNA: TGTGCCAGCTCACCCCTTAAGGACAGCAAGAACACCGGGGAGCTGTTTTTT. It yields the protein CASSPLKDSKNTGELFF.

This clonotype was detected a few times. This chain links TRBV20-1 with TRBJ1-1; D gene uncertain. Germline lookup yields CDR1 DFQATT and CDR2 SNEGSKA (reference sequence). With 5 bases removed from V and 3 bases from J, the gap between germline ends came to 16 bases. There are 14 residues in the CDR3. The CDR3 spells CSAQRRWADTEAFF. Written as DNA, the CDR3 is TGCAGTGCTCAAAGGAGGTGGGCAGACACTGAAGCTTTCTTT.

A word on this clonotype: A clone one base away is much larger, so this may be a read error. The chain recombines TRBV5-6 with TRBJ1-2; 8 bases line up with TRBD1. This CDR3 spans 13 amino acids. CDR1 is SGHDT and CDR2 is YYEEEE in the germline V gene. The CDR3 sequence is CASSGDRLYDYTF. In DNA form, the CDR3 reads TGTGCCAGCAGCGGGGACAGGCTCTATGACTACACCTTC.

Here the CDR3 reads CASSRISGTDTQYF. In nucleotides, the CDR3 is TGTGCCAGCAGTCGCATTTCGGGCACAGATACGCAGTATTTT. The chain recombines TRBV2 with TRBJ2-3; D gene uncertain. This CDR3 spans 14 amino acids. CDR1 and CDR2 from the germline V gene are SNHLY and FYNNEI. Between the trimmed V and J ends, which lost 5 bases and 1 base, there was a span of 10 bases. The full variable domain, its missing parts supplied by reference TRBV2 and TRBJ2-3, is EPEVTQTPSHQVTQMGQEVILRCVPISNHLYFYWYRQILGQKVEFLVSFYNNEISEKSEIFDDQFSVERPDGSNFTLKIRSTKLEDSAMYFCASSRISGTDTQYFGPGTRLTVL.

The V gene is TRBV7-9, the J gene TRBJ1-1; possibly TRBD1 for D (5 bases). CDR3 size: 12 residues. CDR1 and CDR2 (germline): SEHNR, FQNEAQ (reference sequence). Between the trimmed V and J ends, which lost 3 bases and 4 bases, there was a span of 6 bases. CDR3 loop: CASSLGPTEAFF. Written as DNA, the CDR3 is TGTGCCAGCAGCTTGGGACCCACTGAAGCTTTCTTT.

The chain recombines TRBV28 with TRBJ2-7; D perhaps matches TRBD1 (5 bases). CDR1 and CDR2 from the germline V gene are MDHEN and SYDVKM. The CDR3 is made up of 16 amino acids. Trimming left V 6 bases short and J 1 base short, with 19 bases between. CDR3 in DNA: TGTGCCAGCAGCCCACGGTGGGGCTCTGTGTCCTACGAGCAGTACTTC. Translated, it gives CASSPRWGSVSYEQYF.

This clonotype was seen a handful of times. The chain is built from TRBV9 and TRBJ2-1; the D gene could be TRBD1 or TRBD2 (5 bases each). The CDR3 sequence is 15 residues long. Trimming took 3 bases from V and 5 from J, leaving 15 bases between them. Germline loops: CDR1 SGDLS, CDR2 YYNGEE. The CDR3 DNA follows: TGTGCCAGCAGCGCAATCGGGGCCCTCCACAATGAGCAGTTCTTC. Amino acids: CASSAIGALHNEQFF.

The V gene is TRBV20-1, the J gene TRBJ2-5; 8 bases match TRBD1. This CDR3 is 15 amino acids long. The germline gives CDR1 DFQATT, CDR2 SNEGSKA (reference sequence). Germline trimming cut 5 bases from V and 4 bases from J; bases unmatched to any gene: 12. CDR3 protein: CSARGQGASGETQYF. The CDR3 nucleotides read TGCAGTGCTCGCGGACAGGGCGCTTCGGGAGAGACCCAGTACTTC.

The chain has TRBV6-5 and TRBJ1-4; unclear D gene. Trimming left V 1 base short and J 0 bases short, with 18 bases between. The CDR3 has 19 residues. CDR1 is MNHEY, CDR2 SVGAGI, per germline. CDR3: CASSYFSGLDLSTNEKLFF. The CDR3 DNA is TGTGCCAGCAGTTACTTTAGTGGGCTAGACCTTTCAACTAATGAAAAACTGTTTTTT.

There are many counts of this clonotype. The chain couples TRBV12-3 or TRBV12-4 to TRBJ2-1; D is possibly TRBD2 (5 bases). The CDR3 extends over 17 amino acids. Trimming shortened V by 3 bases and J by 1 base, and 16 bases separated the two germline ends. The CDR3 DNA is TGTGCCAGCAGTTTGACGGCTAGCACATGGTCCTACAATGAGCAGTTCTTC. It codes for CASSLTASTWSYNEQFF.

This clonotype was observed a few times. This chain joins TRBV6-2 or TRBV6-3 and TRBJ1-2, with 7 bases aligning to TRBD1. The germline gives CDR1 MNHEY, CDR2 SVGEGT. The CDR3 is 18 residues long. With 4 bases clipped from V and 0 bases from J, the junction kept 14 bases outside the gene matches. In DNA form, the CDR3 reads TGTGCCAGCAGTTTCCTAACCCGGGACAGACTTTCTAACTATGGCTACACCTTC. Protein product: CASSFLTRDRLSNYGYTF.

This clonotype was recorded many times. V and J are TRBV15 and TRBJ2-5; 8 bases align to TRBD1. Trimming took 5 bases from V and 8 from J; bases not matched to a gene: 7. Germline CDR1 is LNHNV and CDR2 is YYDKDF (reference sequence). The CDR3 is 13 residues long. CDR3 protein: CATSPGTGLTQYF. CDR3 bases: TGTGCCACCAGCCCCGGGACAGGATTAACCCAGTACTTC.